The 24 T cell receptor beta chains given below trace back to one sample, sequenced in a study of blood T cell repertoires in COVID-19. Assay used: immunoSEQ multiplex PCR; TCRdb lists only in-frame clones, some missing. The sample consists of some 49,000 clones, approximately 93% of them appearing once. Sequenced input: peripheral blood. Receptor source: a man in his sixties with COVID-19, enrolled during active disease.

This clone has a single count. The chain couples TRBV28 to TRBJ2-3; TRBD2 might be the D (6 bases). Trimming removed 4 bases at V and 3 bases at J, with 8 bases between. This CDR3 has 13 residues. Germline CDR1 reads MDHEN; CDR2 reads SYDVKM. The CDR3, as DNA: TGTGCCAGCAGTTCTAGCGAGACAGATACGCAGTATTTT. It yields the protein CASSSSETDTQYF.

This chain connects TRBV3-1 (or the pseudogene TRBV3-2) to TRBJ2-1, with D possibly TRBD2 on 6 matching bases. V was pared by 2 bases and J by 4 bases, with 18 bases between. From germline, CDR1 is LGHDT and CDR2 YNNKEL (reference sequence). The CDR3 spans 17 residues. CDR3 nucleotides: TGTGCCAGCAGCCAACAAATCGGTGGGGGGTGGTACAATGAGCAGTTCTTC. Translating gives CASSQQIGGGWYNEQFF.

The chain couples TRBV5-1 to TRBJ2-1, with 8 positions matching TRBD1. Trimming at V came to 4 bases and at J to 1 base, leaving 4 bases not matched to a gene. The CDR3 is made up of 15 amino acids. Germline lookup yields CDR1 SGHRS and CDR2 YFSETQ. CDR3 bases: TGCGCCAGCAGCCACGGACAGGGATCCTACAATGAGCAGTTCTTC. Residues: CASSHGQGSYNEQFF.

This chain uses TRBV11-2 with TRBJ1-6, with no clear D. This CDR3 is built from 14 residues. Germline CDR1 SGHAT, CDR2 FQNNGV. V was cut by 1 base and J by 6 bases, with 7 bases left in between. The CDR3, as DNA: TGTGCCAGCAGCTTAGCGGAGGGTAATTCACCCCTCCACTTT. Its translation: CASSLAEGNSPLHF.

CDR3 in amino acids: CASSQDSNYGYTF. DNA for the CDR3: TGCGCCAGCAGCCAAGACAGTAACTATGGCTACACCTTC. This chain joins TRBV4-1 and TRBJ1-2, with no clear D. This CDR3 has 13 amino acids. Deletions cut 0 bases from V and 1 base from J, with 3 bases between. Germline CDR1 is MGHRA and CDR2 is YSYEKL.

The rearrangement links TRBV7-9 to TRBJ2-7, with 9 bases that match TRBD1. Per germline, CDR1 SEHNR and CDR2 FQNEAQ (reference sequence). The V and J ends lost 5 bases and 4 bases, in that order; junction bases with no gene match: 9. CDR3 length equals 15 residues. DNA of the CDR3: TGTGCCAGCAGCCCCCTTGGGACAGGGTTATACGAGCAGTACTTC. This codes for CASSPLGTGLYEQYF. Looking up the rest from reference TRBV7-9 and TRBJ2-7 gives the full variable domain: DTGVSQNPRHKITKRGQNVTFRCDPISEHNRLYWYRQTLGQGPEFLTYFQNEAQLEKSRLLSDRFSAERPKGSFSTLEIQRTEQGDSAMYLCASSPLGTGLYEQYFGPGTRLTVT.

As regards this clone: A read error may produce the germline difference seen at one junction end. The genes are TRBV4-1 and TRBJ2-1; 9 bases match TRBD2. Per germline, CDR1 MGHRA and CDR2 YSYEKL. The CDR3 spans 13 residues. CDR3: CASSQDRAGGVVF. The CDR3 DNA follows: TGCGCCAGCAGCCAAGATAGAGCGGGAGGAGTTGTCTTC.

The V gene is TRBV19, the J gene TRBJ2-6; 7 positions match TRBD1. The CDR3 length is 19 residues. The V gene end was trimmed by 1 base and the J gene end by 0 bases; junction bases not matched to a gene: 9. Per germline, CDR1 LNHDA and CDR2 SQIVND (reference sequence). CDR3 DNA: TGTGCCAGTAGTATAGGGGTGGGGACAGCCAGCTCTGGGGCCAACGTCCTGACTTTC. Its translation is CASSIGVGTASSGANVLTF. The whole variable domain, filled in from reference TRBV19 and TRBJ2-6, reads DGGITQSPKYLFRKEGQNVTLSCEQNLNHDAMYWYRQDPGQGLRLIYYSQIVNDFQKGDIAEGYSVSREKKESFPLTVTSAQKNPTAFYLCASSIGVGTASSGANVLTFGAGSRLTVL.

V usage is TRBV7-8 and J usage is TRBJ1-1, with D maybe TRBD1 (5 bases). Germline assignment: CDR1 SGHVS and CDR2 FQNEAQ. Trimming removed 5 bases at V and 0 bases at J, with 13 bases between. This CDR3 spans 15 amino acids. The CDR3 loop reads CASSPATEMNTEAFF. In DNA, the CDR3 is TGTGCCAGCAGCCCCGCGACAGAGATGAACACTGAAGCTTTCTTT.

The chain joins TRBV3-1 (or the pseudogene TRBV3-2) to TRBJ1-3; D is possibly TRBD1 (5 bases). Germline loops: CDR1 LGHDT, CDR2 YNNKEL (reference sequence). This CDR3 has 17 residues. V was trimmed by 1 base and J by 0 bases, leaving 13 bases between them. CDR3 loop: CASSQAGRAFSGNTIYF. Written as DNA, the CDR3 is TGTGCCAGCAGCCAAGCGGGCAGGGCGTTCTCTGGAAACACCATATATTTT.

The V and J genes are TRBV6-5 and TRBJ1-1; D is undetermined. The CDR3 is made up of 12 amino acids. V lost 7 bases and J 0 bases, leaving 6 bases between the germline ends. Germline CDR1 and CDR2: MNHEY and SVGAGI. The CDR3 region has the DNA TGTGCCAGCAACGGGATGAACACTGAAGCTTTCTTT. Translation: CASNGMNTEAFF.

The chain employs TRBV3-1 (or the pseudogene TRBV3-2) and TRBJ1-2; D ambiguous. This CDR3 has 13 amino acids. Looked up from germline, CDR1 is LGHDT and CDR2 is YNNKEL (reference sequence). Trimming left V 0 bases short and J 8 bases short, with 10 bases between. This CDR3 is CASSQDEGYGYTF. For the CDR3, the DNA is TGTGCCAGCAGCCAAGATGAGGGATACGGCTACACCTTC.

V usage is TRBV5-1 and J usage is TRBJ2-2; D perhaps matches TRBD2 (6 bases). The CDR3 consists of 15 residues. V shed 5 bases and J shed 0 bases, with 11 bases lying between them. Looked up from germline, CDR1 is SGHRS and CDR2 is YFSETQ. CDR3 nucleotide sequence: TGCGCCAGCAGGGCCGGGACTCCGAACACCGGGGAGCTGTTTTTT. This sequence encodes CASRAGTPNTGELFF.

Only one count was recorded for this clone. The chain is built from TRBV9 and TRBJ1-2; D is unclear. V was pared by 0 bases and J by 5 bases, with 11 bases between. Germline V gives CDR1 SGDLS, CDR2 YYNGEE. This CDR3 is 14 amino acids long. CDR3 in DNA: TGTGCCAGCAGCGTAGGTCCCACAGAGTATGGCTACACCTTC. This encodes CASSVGPTEYGYTF.

The chain's CDR3 is CASTGGVDTQYF. In DNA, the CDR3 is TGTGCCAGCACCGGGGGTGTGGATACGCAGTATTTT. This chain joins TRBV2 and TRBJ2-3; D is possibly TRBD2 (6 bases). The V and J ends lost 7 bases and 6 bases respectively, with 11 bases between them. The germline CDR1 and CDR2 sequences are SNHLY and FYNNEI. The CDR3 is 12 residues long.

The chain is built from TRBV5-4 and TRBJ2-6; D remains ambiguous. The germline V and J ends were trimmed by 0 bases and 0 bases, with 4 bases remaining between them. The CDR3 is made up of 15 amino acids. The germline CDR1 and CDR2 sequences are SGHNT and YYREEE (reference sequence). CDR3 in DNA: TGTGCCAGCAGCTTGGAAGCCTCTGGGGCCAACGTCCTGACTTTC. This gives the protein CASSLEASGANVLTF.

The chain recombines TRBV6-2 or TRBV6-3 with TRBJ2-7, with 7 bases identical to TRBD2. V lost 2 bases to trimming and J lost 4 bases; unmatched junction nucleotides: 2. The CDR3 sequence is 13 residues long. Germline-derived CDR1 and CDR2 are MNHEY and SVGEGT. CDR3: CASSYREEYEQYF. The DNA for the CDR3 is TGTGCCAGCAGTTACCGGGAGGAATACGAGCAGTACTTC.

The gene calls are TRBV12-3 or TRBV12-4 and TRBJ1-1; D is ambiguous. The CDR3 contains 12 residues. V was trimmed by 10 bases and J by 0 bases, leaving 9 bases between them. The CDR3 region has the DNA TGTGCCACCATAGCCATGAACACTGAAGCTTTCTTT. This encodes CATIAMNTEAFF.

The V call is TRBV4-1, the J call TRBJ2-3, with D tentatively TRBD1 (6 bases). CDR3 size: 17 residues. Between the trimmed V and J ends, which lost 4 bases and 0 bases, there was a span of 17 bases. Per germline, CDR1 MGHRA and CDR2 YSYEKL. CDR3 loop: CASSPSGTLLSTDTQYF. In DNA, the CDR3 is TGCGCCAGCAGCCCCTCCGGGACACTCCTTAGCACAGATACGCAGTATTTT.

V and J are TRBV27 and TRBJ2-1; D remains unclear. V was pared by 2 bases and J by 4 bases, with 9 bases between. The CDR3 is 14 amino acids. The germline gives CDR1 MNHEY, CDR2 SMNVEV (reference sequence). The CDR3 reads CASSLAVYYNEQFF. The CDR3 DNA is TGTGCCAGCAGTTTAGCGGTCTATTACAATGAGCAGTTCTTC.

This sequence joins TRBV27 and TRBJ2-5; D is perhaps TRBD1 (6 bases). V lost 6 bases and J lost 4, with 12 bases in between. CDR3 length equals 13 residues. Germline assignment: CDR1 MNHEY and CDR2 SMNVEV (reference sequence). In DNA, the CDR3 is TGTGCCAGCAGCCACCACAGGGTAGAGACCCAGTACTTC. Amino acid sequence: CASSHHRVETQYF.

This chain links TRBV19 with TRBJ2-1, with 7 bases fitting TRBD1. The CDR3 runs to 16 residues. Germline-derived CDR1 and CDR2 are LNHDA and SQIVND (reference sequence). The J segment lost 0 bases and the V segment lost 2 bases, leaving 4 bases of the junction unmatched. The CDR3 loop reads CASSIRQGPSYNEQFF. CDR3 sequence (DNA): TGTGCCAGTAGTATAAGACAGGGTCCCTCCTACAATGAGCAGTTCTTC.

The chain couples TRBV7-9 to TRBJ2-1; TRBD1 might be the D (6 bases). V was cut by 7 bases and J by 3 bases, with 19 bases left in between. Per germline, CDR1 SEHNR and CDR2 FQNEAQ (reference sequence). The CDR3 covers 16 residues. The CDR3 coding sequence is TGTGCCAGCACCCCAACCCCGACAGGCCGCTACAATGAGCAGTTCTTC. Amino acid sequence: CASTPTPTGRYNEQFF.

This chain uses TRBV15 with TRBJ1-1; 11 nucleotides match TRBD1. The CDR3 spans 15 residues. In germline, CDR1 is LNHNV, CDR2 YYDKDF (reference sequence). V shed 3 bases, J shed 6 bases, and the junction held 6 bases outside the gene matches. CDR3 in amino acids: CATSRGTGGFPEAFF. For the CDR3, the DNA is TGTGCCACCAGCAGGGGGACAGGGGGATTTCCTGAAGCTTTCTTT.